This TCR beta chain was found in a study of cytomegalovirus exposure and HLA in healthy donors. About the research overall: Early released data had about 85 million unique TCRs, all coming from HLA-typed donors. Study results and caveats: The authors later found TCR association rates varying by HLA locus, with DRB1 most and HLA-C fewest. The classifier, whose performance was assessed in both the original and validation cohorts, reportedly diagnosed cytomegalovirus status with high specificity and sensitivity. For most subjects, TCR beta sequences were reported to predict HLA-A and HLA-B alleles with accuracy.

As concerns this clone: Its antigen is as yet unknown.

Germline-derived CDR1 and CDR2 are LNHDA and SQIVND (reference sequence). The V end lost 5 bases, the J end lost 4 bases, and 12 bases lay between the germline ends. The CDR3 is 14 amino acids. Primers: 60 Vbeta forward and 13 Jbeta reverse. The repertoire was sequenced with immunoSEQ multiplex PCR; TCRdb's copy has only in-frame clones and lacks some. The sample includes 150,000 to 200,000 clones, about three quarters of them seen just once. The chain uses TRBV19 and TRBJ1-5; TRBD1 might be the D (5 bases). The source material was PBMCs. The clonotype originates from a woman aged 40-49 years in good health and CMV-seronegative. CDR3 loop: CASSHQGGNQPQHF. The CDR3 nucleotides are TGTGCCAGTAGTCACCAGGGAGGTAATCAGCCCCAGCATTTT.